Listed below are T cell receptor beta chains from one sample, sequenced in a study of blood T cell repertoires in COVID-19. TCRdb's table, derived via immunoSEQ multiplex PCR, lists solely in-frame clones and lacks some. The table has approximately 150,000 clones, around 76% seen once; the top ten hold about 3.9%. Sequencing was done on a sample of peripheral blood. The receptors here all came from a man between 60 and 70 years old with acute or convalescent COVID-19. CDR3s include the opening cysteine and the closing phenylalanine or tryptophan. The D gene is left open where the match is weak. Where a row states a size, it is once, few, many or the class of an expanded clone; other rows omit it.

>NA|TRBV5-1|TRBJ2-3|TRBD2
TGCGCCAGCAGCCCACAGGTCGGGGGGGCGGCAGATACGCAGTATTTT
CASSPQVGGAADTQYF
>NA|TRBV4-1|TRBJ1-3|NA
TGCGCCAGCAGCCAACTCATAGTTTACTCTGGAAACACCATATATTTT
CASSQLIVYSGNTIYF
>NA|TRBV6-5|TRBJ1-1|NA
TGTGCCACACGACTGCAGGGAGGGACTGAAGCTTTCTTT
CATRLQGGTEAFF
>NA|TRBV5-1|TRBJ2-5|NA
TGCGCCAGCAGCTTGGCTCCACAGCAAGAGACCCAGTACTTC
CASSLAPQQETQYF
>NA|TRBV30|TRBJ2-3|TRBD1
TGTGCCTGGAAGTGGGGACAGCTTAGCACAGATACGCAGTATTTT
CAWKWGQLSTDTQYF
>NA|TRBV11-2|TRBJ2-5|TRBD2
TGTGCCAGCAGCTTTAGCGGGCAAGAGACCCAGTACTTC
CASSFSGQETQYF
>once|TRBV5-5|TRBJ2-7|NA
TGTGCCAGCAGCGGGAGTCTAGCTGGGTACGAGCAGTACTTC
CASSGSLAGYEQYF
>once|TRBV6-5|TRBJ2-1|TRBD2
TGTGCCAGCAGCCCAAGCGGGAGAGGCAATGAGCAGTTCTTC
CASSPSGRGNEQFF
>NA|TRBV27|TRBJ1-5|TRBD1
TGTGCCAGCAGCCCTTTAGGGGGCGGTCAGCCCCAGCATTTT
CASSPLGGGQPQHF
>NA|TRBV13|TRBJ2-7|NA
TGTGCCAGCAGCTTAGAGGGGACCTACGAGCAGTACTTC
CASSLEGTYEQYF
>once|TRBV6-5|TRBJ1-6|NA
TGTGCCAGCAGTTTATATAATACACCCCTCCACTTT
CASSLYNTPLHF
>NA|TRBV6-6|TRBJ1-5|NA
TGTGCCAGCAGTTACCGGGGGAATCAGCCCCAGCATTTT
CASSYRGNQPQHF
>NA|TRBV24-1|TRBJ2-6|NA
TGTGCCACCAGTGAGGAGGGTTCTGGGGCCAACGTCCTGACTTTC
CATSEEGSGANVLTF
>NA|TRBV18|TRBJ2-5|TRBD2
TGTGCCAGCTCACTAGCGGGAGGGGAGACCCAGTACTTC
CASSLAGGETQYF
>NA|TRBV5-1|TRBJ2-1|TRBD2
TGCGCCAGCAGCCCCATCGGTAGCGGGAGGGCAGACAATGAGCAGTTCTTC
CASSPIGSGRADNEQFF
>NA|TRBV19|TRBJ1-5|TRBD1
TGTGCCAGCGGGACAGGGGATCAGCCCCAGCATTTT
CASGTGDQPQHF
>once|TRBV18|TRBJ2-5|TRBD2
TGTGCCAGCTCACCACCTCGGGAGGGGATCCAAGAGACCCAGTACTTC
CASSPPREGIQETQYF
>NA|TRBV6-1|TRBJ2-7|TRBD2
TGTGCCAGCAGTGAACAAACCCCCGGGAGGATGACCTACGAGCAGTACTTC
CASSEQTPGRMTYEQYF
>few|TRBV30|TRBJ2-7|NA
TGTGCCTGGAGTGTACGAGGTCGATCTGGCTACGAGCAGTACTTC
CAWSVRGRSGYEQYF
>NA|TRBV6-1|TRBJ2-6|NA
TGTGCCAGCAGTGAAGGGCAGGGCTCTGGGGCCAACGTCCTGACTTTC
CASSEGQGSGANVLTF
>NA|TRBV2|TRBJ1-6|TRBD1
TGTGCCAGCAGATTACAGGGGGTTGAAGCCAATTCACCCCTCCACTTT
CASRLQGVEANSPLHF
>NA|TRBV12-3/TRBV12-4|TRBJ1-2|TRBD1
TGTGCCAGCAGTTCGGGACAGGAGAATGGCTACACCTTC
CASSSGQENGYTF
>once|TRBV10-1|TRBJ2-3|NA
TGCGCCAGCAGTGAGTGGGCCAGAACAGATACGCAGTATTTT
CASSEWARTDTQYF
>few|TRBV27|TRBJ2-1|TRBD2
TGTGCCAGCAGTTTATCGGCTAGCGGGAAATGGAATGAGCAGTTCTTC
CASSLSASGKWNEQFF
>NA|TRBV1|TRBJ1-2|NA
TGCACCAGCAGCCAAGATGCCAGGAGGGAAGGTGGCTACACCTTC
CTSSQDARREGGYTF
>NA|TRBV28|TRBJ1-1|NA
TGTGCCAGCAGTTCCCAGGGTATTGAAGCTTTCTTT
CASSSQGIEAFF
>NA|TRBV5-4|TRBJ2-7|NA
TGTGCCAGCAGCCAGGGGCCACAGGGTCCCTACGAGCAGTACTTC
CASSQGPQGPYEQYF
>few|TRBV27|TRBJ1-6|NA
TGTGCCAGCAGTGAGATCTATAATTCACCCCTCCACTTT
CASSEIYNSPLHF
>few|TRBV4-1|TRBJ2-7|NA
TGCGCCAGCAGCCAAGAGGAGGGCTACGAGCAGTACTTC
CASSQEEGYEQYF
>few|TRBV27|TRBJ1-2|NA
TGTGCCAGCAAGGCGGGGGGCGCCTACTATGGCTACACCTTC
CASKAGGAYYGYTF
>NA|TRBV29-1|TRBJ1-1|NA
TGCAGCGTCACCGGACAGATGAACACTGAAGCTTTCTTT
CSVTGQMNTEAFF
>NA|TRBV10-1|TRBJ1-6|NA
TGCGCCAGCAGTGAATACAGGAATAATTCACCCCTCCACTTT
CASSEYRNNSPLHF
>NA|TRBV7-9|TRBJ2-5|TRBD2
TGTGCCAGCATCCGGGGGGGCGGGCAAGAGACCCAGTACTTC
CASIRGGGQETQYF
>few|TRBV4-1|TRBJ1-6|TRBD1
TGCGCCAGCAGCCACCAGACAGGGGTTAGTTCACCCCTCCACTTT
CASSHQTGVSSPLHF
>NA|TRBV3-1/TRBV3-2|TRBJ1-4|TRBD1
TGTGCCAGCAGCCATCAGGGGGCGGGAGAGGAAAAACTGTTTTTT
CASSHQGAGEEKLFF
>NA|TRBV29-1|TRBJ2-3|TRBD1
TGCAGCGTTGAGCGGTGGACAGGGGGCGCGAATACGCAGTATTTT
CSVERWTGGANTQYF
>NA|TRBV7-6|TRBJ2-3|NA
TGTGCCAGCTTTGAGGGAAATACGCAGTATTTT
CASFEGNTQYF
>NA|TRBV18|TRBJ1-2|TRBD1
TGTGCCAGCTCACCACAGGGGGCGCATGGCTACACCTTC
CASSPQGAHGYTF
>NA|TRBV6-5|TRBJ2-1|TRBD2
TGTGCCATTCAAGCGGGGAGCTCCTACAATGAGCAGTTCTTC
CAIQAGSSYNEQFF
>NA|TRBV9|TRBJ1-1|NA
TGTGCCAGCAGCGTAGCCCCCTACACTGAAGCTTTCTTT
CASSVAPYTEAFF
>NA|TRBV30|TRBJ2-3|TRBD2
TGTGCCTGGAGTCGGGGAGGGGCGGGGGATACGCAGTATTTT
CAWSRGGAGDTQYF
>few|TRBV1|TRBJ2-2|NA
TGCACCAGCAGCCAATCTAGCGGGAGCGGTGGCACCGGGGAGCTGTTTTTT
CTSSQSSGSGGTGELFF
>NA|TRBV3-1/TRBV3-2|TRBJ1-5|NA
TGTGCCAGCAGCCAGGGGACATATAGCAATCAGCCCCAGCATTTT
CASSQGTYSNQPQHF
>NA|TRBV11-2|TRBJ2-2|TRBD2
TGTGCCAGCAGCTTAGGTCTAGCGGGAGCGGTACGGGAGCTGTTTTTT
CASSLGLAGAVRELFF
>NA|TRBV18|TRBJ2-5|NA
TGTGCCAGCTCACCACCGGGCCAGGGGCGGGAGACCCAGTACTTC
CASSPPGQGRETQYF
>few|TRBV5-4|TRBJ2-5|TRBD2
TGTGCCAGCAGCTGGACTAGCGGGAGGGCAAAGACCCAGTACTTC
CASSWTSGRAKTQYF
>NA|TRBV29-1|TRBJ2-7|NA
TGCAGCGTTGAATTAACTACCACCTACGAGCAGTACTTC
CSVELTTTYEQYF
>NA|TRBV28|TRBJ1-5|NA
TGTGCCAGCAGTTTTTGGGCGGAGGGGCCAAATCAGCCCCAGCATTTT
CASSFWAEGPNQPQHF
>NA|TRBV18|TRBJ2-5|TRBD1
TGTGCCAGCTCACCATTCGGGACAGGGGTTGGAGAGACCCAGTACTTC
CASSPFGTGVGETQYF